The clone carrying this T cell receptor (beta chain) turned up a few times. What it recognizes is unknown. These data belong to a study of T-cell memory formation after mild COVID-19. General study results and limits: The authors did not confirm SARS-CoV-2 specificity of second-wave clones peaking day 37. Shrinking CD4+ clones were chiefly CM and EM; CD8+ ones were chiefly EMRA.

Germline V CDR1 and CDR2: SQVTM, ANQGSEA. The V segment lost 4 bases and the J segment 3 bases; nucleotides outside the gene matches: 6. This CDR3 has 14 amino acids. Employing constant-segment primers, 5'RACE generated TCR alpha and TCR beta cDNA libraries bearing sample barcodes and UMIs. TCRdb passed the 5' RACE reads through MiXCR, listing each CDR3 protein once. The sample lists hundreds of thousands of distinct CDR3 sequences, approximately 15% seen once, with around 2% in the top ten. Sequenced: PBMCs or a T cell subset sorted from them (not recorded which). The rearrangement joins TRBV29-1 to TRBJ2-5; 9 bases line up with TRBD2. The TCR sequence derives from an adult woman who had mild COVID-19 (a few samples of this study predate the infection). Cell type and time point are not known. CDR3 sequence reads: CSVAASGEKETQYF. In nucleotides, the CDR3 is TGCAGCGTTGCGGCTAGCGGGGAAAAAGAGACCCAGTACTTC.